This TCR beta chain was recovered during a study of Graves' ophthalmopathy and Graves' hyperthyroidism. Using RNA transcripts, the TCR beta CDR3 regions were amplified. HTBI-primed first-round RT-PCR preceded second-round multiplex PCR. In TCRdb, the multiplex PCR reads were re-called with MiXCR into one record per CDR3 protein. The sample includes a few hundred thousand distinct CDR3 sequences, under 45% of them seen just once. This CDR3 comprises 13 residues. CDR1 is DFQATT and CDR2 is SNEGSKA in the germline V gene (reference sequence). The germline V and J ends were trimmed by 1 base and 5 bases, with 11 bases remaining between them. The study, taken as a whole, reports: Using a 13-signature model, the authors split ophthalmopathy from stable hyperthyroidism, with about 88% sensitivity and approximately 84% specificity.

With regard to this clonotype: Antigen unknown.

This sequence joins TRBV20-1 and TRBJ1-1; no clear D gene. This receptor was identified in an adult man with Graves' hyperthyroidism. Sequenced sample: peripheral blood or thyroid tissue (not recorded which). CDR3 region: CSARGLAGTEAFF. Written as DNA, the CDR3 is TGCAGTGCTAGAGGGCTAGCGGGAACTGAAGCTTTCTTT.